Each of the 24 T cell receptor beta chains below was sequenced from the same sample in a study of T cell clonality in common variable immunodeficiency. Study-wide points: Fewer deletions and N-nucleotide insertions were reportedly seen in common variable immunodeficiency TCR beta sequences.

Measured with immunoSEQ multiplex PCR; TCRdb has only the in-frame clones, and not every one. The sample holds roughly 9,000 clones, and no clone turns up only once. What these receptors recognize is not known. Sequenced: peripheral blood mononuclear cells. These receptors all stem from a human donor with common variable immunodeficiency.

Points on this clone: Read sequence stops 3 residues before the CDR3 end, and the germline J gene provides the missing end. The V gene is TRBV7-9, the J gene TRBJ1-1; unclear D gene. V was clipped by 3 bases and J by 7 bases, with 15 bases between them. The CDR3 totals 14 residues. From germline, CDR1 is SEHNR and CDR2 FQNEAQ (reference sequence). Partial CDR3 DNA: TGTGCCAGCAGCTTGGTTGCGGGAACAATTGAA. This sequence encodes CASSLVAGTIE. The whole CDR3 protein is CASSLVAGTIEAFF.

The table lists this clone with a few counts. The read is 3 residues too short to cover the CDR3 end, so that end is filled in from the germline J gene. The chain is built from TRBV19 and TRBJ2-1, with D tentatively TRBD2 (6 bases). The V gene's germline CDR1 is LNHDA and CDR2 SQIVND (reference sequence). The CDR3 sequence is 14 residues long. The V end was cut by 3 bases, the J end by 4 bases, with 10 bases between. This chain's CDR3 is CASSMAGLYNEQFF. The DNA read from the CDR3 is TGTGCCAGTAGTATGGCGGGACTGTACAATGAG.

This clone was counted many times. The read gets to within 3 residues of the CDR3 end, and the germline J gene fills in the rest. This chain connects TRBV10-3 to TRBJ2-7; TRBD2 matches at 9 bases. J was trimmed by 0 bases and V by 0 bases; bases with no gene match: 6. CDR1 ENHRY and CDR2 SYGVKD come from the germline V gene. The CDR3 has 17 residues. The CDR3 spells CAISESKVAGASYEQYF. The CDR3 DNA, read in part, is TGTGCCATCAGTGAGTCGAAGGTAGCGGGAGCCTCCTACGAG.

This clone was recorded many times. The read gets to within 3 residues of the CDR3 end, and the germline J gene fills in the rest. The V call is TRBV20-1, the J call TRBJ1-2; TRBD1 matches 7 bases. Germline V gene sequence: CDR1 DFQATT, CDR2 SNEGSKA (reference sequence). With V trimmed by 6 bases and J by 7 bases, 17 bases remained unmatched. The length of the CDR3 is 15 residues. The CDR3 protein is CSATNPGQPDPGYTF. The covered CDR3 bases are TGCAGTGCCACTAATCCGGGACAGCCAGATCCTGGC.

This clone was seen many times. The observed sequence ends 3 residues before the CDR3 terminus, with the missing tail filled in from the germline J gene. The V call is TRBV5-1, the J call TRBJ2-1; TRBD2 matches at 11 bases. Germline V gives CDR1 SGHRS, CDR2 YFSETQ. The CDR3 is made up of 17 amino acids. Trimming at V came to 3 bases and at J to 4 bases, leaving 9 bases not matched to a gene. The CDR3 sequence is CASSSDSGTSGYNEQFF. The part of the CDR3 DNA that was read is TGCGCCAGCAGCTCCGACTCCGGGACTAGCGGTTACAATGAG.

This clone showed up many times. The read stops 3 residues short of the end of the CDR3; the missing end is completed from the germline J gene. This chain joins TRBV27 and TRBJ2-7, with a weak D call TRBD2 (6 bases). CDR3 size: 15 residues. CDR1 and CDR2 from the germline V gene are MNHEY and SMNVEV (reference sequence). V was clipped by 2 bases and J by 0 bases, with 11 bases between them. This CDR3 is CASSLGPGGSYEQYF. The CDR3 bases that were read are TGTGCCAGCAGTTTAGGGCCCGGGGGCTCCTACGAG.

This clone was found many times. The read ends 3 residues early relative to the CDR3; the germline J gene fills the gap. The rearrangement joins TRBV4-1 to TRBJ1-5; TRBD1 matches at 7 bases. Germline V gives CDR1 MGHRA, CDR2 YSYEKL. V shed 3 bases, J shed 2 bases, and the junction held 7 bases outside the gene matches. This CDR3 region has 16 residues. The CDR3 loop reads CASSHQGGGGNQPQHF. Incomplete CDR3 DNA: TGCGCCAGCAGCCACCAGGGGGGAGGTGGCAATCAGCCC.

This clone appeared many times. The CDR3 goes on 3 residues after the read ends, and that part is filled in from the germline J gene. The chain links TRBV7-3 to TRBJ2-7; the match to TRBD2 covers 13 bases. The trim removed 5 bases at V and 5 bases at J, leaving 3 bases unmatched. CDR1 is SGHTA, CDR2 FQGTGA, per germline. CDR3 length: 14 residues. CDR3 sequence reads: CASSLGLAGDEQYF. Partial CDR3 DNA: TGTGCCAGCAGCCTTGGACTAGCGGGAGACGAG.

By share, this clone ranks as medium-sized (0.01 to 0.1%). Read coverage stops 3 residues before the CDR3 terminus; the germline J gene supplies the remainder. This rearrangement joins TRBV5-6 to TRBJ1-3; tentative D call: TRBD1 (5 bases). CDR3 length: 14 residues. V shed 4 bases and J shed 2 bases, with 10 bases lying between them. Germline V CDR1 and CDR2: SGHDT, YYEEEE. The CDR3 bases that were read are TGTGCCAGCAGCGGCTCGGGGGCTGGAAACACC. Protein sequence: CASSGSGAGNT. Given in full, the CDR3 is CASSGSGAGNTIYF.

This clone appeared many times. Coverage ceases 3 residues before the CDR3 finishes, and the germline J gene fills in the end. The rearrangement joins TRBV5-1 to TRBJ2-3; D is perhaps TRBD1 or TRBD2 (5 bases each). Germline assignment: CDR1 SGHRS and CDR2 YFSETQ. Trimming pared 0 bases from V and 5 bases from J, leaving 13 bases between. This CDR3 region has 15 residues. The CDR3 region is CASSLGARGVDTQYF. The CDR3 DNA, read in part, is TGCGCCAGCAGCTTGGGGGCGAGGGGTGTAGATACG.

This clone has ten or more counts. The sequenced fragment ends 3 residues before the CDR3 boundary, so the rest is inferred from the germline J gene. The chain has TRBV20-1 and TRBJ1-5; maybe TRBD1 (5 bases). Germline CDR1 and CDR2: DFQATT and SNEGSKA (reference sequence). This CDR3 contains 15 residues. Trimming stripped 3 bases from V and 3 bases from J, with 15 bases between. The CDR3 spells CSARMIDRHNQPQHF. The part of the CDR3 DNA that was read is TGCAGTGCTAGGATGATTGACAGACACAATCAGCCC.

This clone was seen many times. The read is 3 residues too short to cover the CDR3 end, so that end is filled in from the germline J gene. This sequence joins TRBV9 and TRBJ2-3; possible D gene TRBD2, 6 bases. Trimming left V 7 bases short and J 0 bases short, with 12 bases between. Germline V lookup: CDR1 SGDLS, CDR2 YYNGEE. CDR3 length: 14 residues. CDR3 loop: CASRSGLSTDTQYF. The part of the CDR3 DNA that was read is TGTGCCAGCCGTTCGGGACTCAGCACAGATACG.

In this sample, this clone turned up many times. The read ends 3 residues early relative to the CDR3; the germline J gene fills the gap. This chain uses TRBV19 with TRBJ2-2; 12 bases are shared with TRBD1. The CDR3 has 19 residues. CDR1 and CDR2 (germline): LNHDA, SQIVND (reference sequence). V shed 9 bases, J shed 0 bases, and the junction held 14 bases outside the gene matches. This CDR3 reads CASWTGTGGFMANTGELFF. The CDR3 bases that were read are TGTGCCAGCTGGACCGGGACAGGGGGCTTCATGGCGAACACCGGGGAG.

There are a few counts of this clone. A far larger clone is one nucleotide away, so this likely arose from a read error. The read is 3 residues too short to cover the CDR3 end, so that end is filled in from the germline J gene. Other DNA sequences from this sample encode an identical CDR3 as well. The gene calls are TRBV30 and TRBJ2-5; a possible D gene is TRBD2 (6 bases). Trimming removed 2 bases at V and 5 bases at J, with 15 bases between. Germline V gives CDR1 GTSNPN, CDR2 SVGIG (reference sequence). The CDR3 is made up of 14 amino acids. Here the CDR3 reads CAWSPGGPGETQYF. CDR3 DNA, as far as it was read: TGTGCCTGGAGTCCCGGGGGTCCTGGTGAGACC.

This clone was detected ten times or more. The read terminates 3 residues ahead of where the CDR3 ends, so the germline J gene completes it. The rearrangement links TRBV5-1 to TRBJ2-2; no definite D call. The germline V and J ends were trimmed by 6 bases and 3 bases, with 3 bases remaining between them. CDR3 length: 11 amino acids. Looked up from germline, CDR1 is SGHRS and CDR2 is YFSETQ. The covered CDR3 bases are TGCGCCAGCACTGACACCGGGGAG. Translating gives CASTDTGE. The CDR3 reads in full as CASTDTGELFF.

This clone was recorded many times. The read is 3 residues too short to cover the CDR3 end, so that end is filled in from the germline J gene. The rearrangement links TRBV6-2 or TRBV6-3 to TRBJ1-2; D gene ambiguous. The ends were cut back, 8 bases at V and 2 bases at J, with 12 bases in the middle. The V gene's germline CDR1 is MNHEY and CDR2 SVGEGT. The CDR3 runs 13 residues. The DNA read from the CDR3 is TGTGCCAGCCGGCGAGGGCCCAACTATGGC. Protein product: CASRRGPNYG. The complete CDR3 protein is CASRRGPNYGYTF.

This clone has a count of ten or more. The read ends 3 residues shy of where the CDR3 ends; the end is completed using the germline J gene. The chain has TRBV7-8 and TRBJ2-3, with TRBD2 matching over 7 bases. Per the germline V gene, CDR1 is SGHVS and CDR2 is FQNEAQ. The junction had 11 bases not matched to a gene; V was cut back by 6 bases and J by 5 bases. CDR3 size: 15 residues. CDR3: CASSLGGGRVDTQYF. Partial CDR3 DNA: TGTGCCAGCAGTCTCGGCGGCGGGAGAGTAGATACG.

On this clone itself: Coverage ceases 3 residues before the CDR3 finishes, and the germline J gene fills in the end. The genes are TRBV7-2 and TRBJ2-3; D is unclear. The length of the CDR3 is 11 residues. CDR1 and CDR2 (germline): SGHTA, FQGNSA. V lost 5 bases, J lost 7 bases, and 7 bases lay in between. Here the CDR3 reads CASSLSHTQYF. CDR3 DNA, as far as it was read: TGTGCCAGCAGCCTTTCCCATACG.

This clone was counted ten times or more. With the read ending 3 residues before the CDR3 end, the germline J gene is used to fill in that end. This chain joins TRBV7-2 and TRBJ1-5; 7 nucleotides agree with TRBD1. V lost 5 bases, J lost 6 bases, and 4 bases stayed unmatched. This CDR3 is built from 13 residues. Germline V gene sequence: CDR1 SGHTA, CDR2 FQGNSA. The part of the CDR3 DNA that was read is TGTGCCAGCAGCGTGACAGGGATTCAGCCC. Residues: CASSVTGIQP. The CDR3 as a whole reads CASSVTGIQPQHF.

In this sample, this clone turned up many times. The CDR3 extends 3 residues past the end of the read, so its final part is completed from the germline J gene. The chain recombines TRBV2 with TRBJ2-3; 9 bases align to TRBD1. From germline, CDR1 is SNHLY and CDR2 FYNNEI. The CDR3 covers 14 residues. V dropped 9 bases and J dropped 1; count of bases not matched to a gene: 5. Partial CDR3 DNA: TGTGCCAGGTCAACAGGGGGCGGCACAGATACG. Protein product: CARSTGGGTDT. The full-length CDR3 reads as CARSTGGGTDTQYF.

In this sample, this clone turned up many times. The junction departs from germline at one end; a sequencing error may be responsible. The CDR3 extends 3 residues past the end of the read, so its final part is completed from the germline J gene. The rearrangement joins TRBV4-1 to TRBJ2-7, with D tentatively TRBD2 (5 bases). CDR1 is MGHRA, CDR2 YSYEKL, per germline. The CDR3 spans 15 residues. The sequenced CDR3 bases are TGCACCAGCAGCCCCAAACTAGTTGGGGCCTACGAG. Translating gives CTSSPKLVGAYE. In full, the CDR3 reads CTSSPKLVGAYEQYF.

This clone has at least ten counts. The junction departs from the called germline gene at one end, perhaps through a read error. The read gets to within 3 residues of the CDR3 end, and the germline J gene fills in the rest. The rearrangement links TRBV4-2 to TRBJ2-1, with 7 nucleotides matching TRBD1. Germline V gene lookup returns CDR1 LGHNA and CDR2 YNFKEQ. The CDR3 extends over 15 amino acids. This chain's CDR3 is CASSQDTGRGNEQFF. The sequenced CDR3 bases are TGCGCCAGCAGCCAAGATACGGGCAGGGGGAATGAG.

This clone was seen repeatedly, ten times or more. The read terminates 3 residues before the CDR3 end, so the remaining end is supplied by the germline J gene. This chain uses TRBV20-1 with TRBJ2-7, with TRBD1 identical over 9 bases. The CDR3 spans 14 residues. Germline CDR1 is DFQATT and CDR2 is SNEGSKA (reference sequence). The J segment lost 5 bases and the V segment lost 0 bases, leaving 5 bases of the junction unmatched. The sequenced CDR3 bases are TGCAGTGCTAGAGACCGAGGGACAGGGCACGAG. It specifies CSARDRGTGHE. The CDR3 in full is CSARDRGTGHEQYF.

This clone came up many times. This may arise from a read error, as a much more abundant clone is one base away. The read terminates 3 residues before the CDR3 end, so the remaining end is supplied by the germline J gene. The chain has TRBV12-5 and TRBJ2-2; TRBD1 matches at 11 bases. Losses at the gene ends were 1 base for V and 2 bases for J; bases not matched to a gene: 6. The CDR3 runs 18 residues. Germline-derived CDR1 and CDR2 are LGHNT and FRNRAP. The DNA read from the CDR3 is TGTGCTAGTGGTTTGGGCCTTGGGACAGGGGGAAACACCGGGGAG. Translation: CASGLGLGTGGNTGE. The whole CDR3 sequence reads CASGLGLGTGGNTGELFF. Full variable domain (missing parts from reference TRBV12-5 and TRBJ2-2): DARVTQTPRHKVTEMGQEVTMRCQPILGHNTVFWYRQTMMQGLELLAYFRNRAPLDDSGMPKDRFSAEMPDATLATLKIQPSEPRDSAVYFCASGLGLGTGGNTGELFFGEGSRLTVL.